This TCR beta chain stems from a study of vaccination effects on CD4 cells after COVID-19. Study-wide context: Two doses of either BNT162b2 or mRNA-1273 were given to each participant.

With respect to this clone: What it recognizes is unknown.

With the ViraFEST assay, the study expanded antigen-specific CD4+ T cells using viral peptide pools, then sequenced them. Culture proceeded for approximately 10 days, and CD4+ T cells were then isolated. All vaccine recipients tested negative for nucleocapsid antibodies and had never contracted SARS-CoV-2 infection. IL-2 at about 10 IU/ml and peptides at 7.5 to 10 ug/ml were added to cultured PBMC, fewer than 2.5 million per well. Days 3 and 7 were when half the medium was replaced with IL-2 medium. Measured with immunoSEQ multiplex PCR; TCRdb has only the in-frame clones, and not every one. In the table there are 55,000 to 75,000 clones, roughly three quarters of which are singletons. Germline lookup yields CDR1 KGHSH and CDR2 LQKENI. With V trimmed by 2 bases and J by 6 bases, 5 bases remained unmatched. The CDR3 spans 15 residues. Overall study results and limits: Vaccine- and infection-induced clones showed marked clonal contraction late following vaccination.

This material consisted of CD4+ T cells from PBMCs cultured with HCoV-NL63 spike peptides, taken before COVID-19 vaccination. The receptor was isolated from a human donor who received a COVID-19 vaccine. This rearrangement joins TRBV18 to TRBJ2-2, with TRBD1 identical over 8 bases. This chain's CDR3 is CASSPDRGRAGELFF. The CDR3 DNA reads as TGTGCCAGCTCACCAGACAGGGGAAGGGCCGGGGAGCTGTTTTTT.